The present T cell receptor beta chain was sequenced within a study of control samples from healthy donors and cancer patients. Produced via immunoSEQ multiplex PCR; TCRdb's table is partial and in-frame only. Of around 120,000 clones listed, roughly 84% are singletons. The CDR3 runs 12 residues. Trimming pared 5 bases from V and 5 bases from J, leaving 11 bases between. CDR1 and CDR2 (germline): SGHDT, YYEEEE. This rearrangement joins TRBV5-6 to TRBJ2-7, with D perhaps TRBD2 (6 bases). Sequenced: blood. This sequence was found in a man aged 40-49 years in good health. The CDR3 nucleotides read TGTGCCAGCAGTTCGGGAGTCAACGAGCAGTACTTC. Amino acid sequence: CASSSGVNEQYF.